The rows below give T cell receptor beta chains drawn from one sample of a study of radiation and T cells in renal cell carcinoma. Sequenced by immunoSEQ multiplex PCR; TCRdb stores in-frame clones only, minus some. The sample shows approximately 86,000 clones, approximately 80% of them seen only once. This specimen consisted of blood, obtained from a patient whose treatment included radiotherapy and nephrectomy. The receptors shown here come from a man between 45 and 60 years old with renal cell carcinoma. CDR3s leave out the opening cysteine and the closing phenylalanine or tryptophan. The order of the fields is V gene, CDR3 length, J gene, clone size, CDR3 protein. Clone size is given for some rows only: seen once, a few or many times, or a class if the clone is expanded.

TRBV29-1	12	TRBJ2-7	-	SAKPTGSSYEQY
TRBV2	10	TRBJ1-2	-	VLGAGVYGYT
TRBV4-1	15	TRBJ2-5	-	ASSQGTSGGDQETQY
TRBV30	9	TRBJ1-4	-	AWSVFEKLF
TRBV30	15	TRBJ2-7	few	AWSERSGTTEAYEQY
TRBV11-2	17	TRBJ2-3	-	ASSSFVAPNSRKTDTQY
TRBV5-1	13	TRBJ1-4	-	ASSLEEGVREKLF
TRBV27	13	TRBJ2-2	-	ASSFITGITGELF
TRBV19	11	TRBJ2-2	-	ASRLPNTGELF
TRBV11-2	13	TRBJ2-3	once	ASSLDRMGTDTQY
TRBV10-3	10	TRBJ1-2	-	AISESSRGYT
TRBV30	19	TRBJ2-1	few	AWTKGVPRLAPRGSYNEQF
TRBV28	13	TRBJ2-7	-	ASSERPGRNYEQY
TRBV6-5	14	TRBJ2-1	-	ASSYGRTAIYNEQF
TRBV11-2	15	TRBJ2-2	-	ASSLGAGQGATGELF
TRBV2	12	TRBJ1-3	-	ASSDVAGGNTIY
TRBV29-1	10	TRBJ1-4	-	SVENRDEKLF
TRBV7-8	16	TRBJ2-4	-	ASSLPLRQGGTKNIQY
TRBV9	13	TRBJ2-3	-	ASSPRTRRGDTQY
TRBV18	11	TRBJ1-1	-	ASSHGQGSEAF
TRBV4-2	13	TRBJ1-1	few	ASSQEPGGNTEAF
TRBV6-6	13	TRBJ1-6	-	ASTHTSSYNSPLH
TRBV11-2	13	TRBJ2-7	-	ASSSYRGLAYEQY
TRBV5-1	14	TRBJ2-7	-	ASSEQGGALRGEQY
TRBV5-4	11	TRBJ1-1	-	ASSGGLNTEAF
TRBV10-2	12	TRBJ2-7	-	ASSERASGDEQY
TRBV19	12	TRBJ2-2	-	ASKGLAGSGELF
TRBV7-2	10	TRBJ2-7	-	ASSSNPSEQY
TRBV11-1	11	TRBJ2-7	-	ASSVTDSYEQY
TRBV19	13	TRBJ2-2	-	ASRPGRANTGELF
TRBV19	13	TRBJ2-1	-	ASSIGLAGNNEQF
TRBV4-1	13	TRBJ1-2	-	ASSQAQDPPYGYT
TRBV9	15	TRBJ1-4	-	ASSPTGWTGPNEKLF
TRBV27	13	TRBJ2-5	-	ASQDRTTSGETQY
TRBV9	12	TRBJ2-7	once	ASSVSLSPYEQY
TRBV29-1	12	TRBJ2-5	-	SVRLAGGLETQY
TRBV7-3	12	TRBJ2-5	once	ASSSGRGPETQY
TRBV5-1	13	TRBJ1-5	-	ASSPSPRGEQPQH
TRBV28	11	TRBJ2-7	medium-sized	ASTEQGPGEQY
TRBV20-1	9	TRBJ2-3	-	SAPLGDTQY
TRBV9	13	TRBJ2-5	-	ASSAPGQGQETQY
TRBV11-3	13	TRBJ1-3	few	ASSDTGGPGNTIY
TRBV4-2	14	TRBJ1-3	once	ASSQGAGRAGNTIY
TRBV2	11	TRBJ2-7	-	ASSEMGGGEQY
TRBV9	13	TRBJ1-5	-	ASSGEGTGKQPQH
TRBV10-1	14	TRBJ1-1	-	ASSESGTAKNTEAF